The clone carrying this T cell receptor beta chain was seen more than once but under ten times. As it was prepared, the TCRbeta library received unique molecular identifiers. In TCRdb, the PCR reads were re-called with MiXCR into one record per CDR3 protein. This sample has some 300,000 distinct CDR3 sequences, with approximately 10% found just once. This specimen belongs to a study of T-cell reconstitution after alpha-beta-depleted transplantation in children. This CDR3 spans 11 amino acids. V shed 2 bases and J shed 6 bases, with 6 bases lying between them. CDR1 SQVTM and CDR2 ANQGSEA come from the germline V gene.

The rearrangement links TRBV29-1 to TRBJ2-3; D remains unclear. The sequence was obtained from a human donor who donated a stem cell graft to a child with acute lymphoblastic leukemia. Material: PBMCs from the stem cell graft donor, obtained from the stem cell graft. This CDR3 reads CSVEPGDTQYF. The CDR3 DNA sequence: TGCAGCGTTGAACCTGGGGATACGCAGTATTTT.